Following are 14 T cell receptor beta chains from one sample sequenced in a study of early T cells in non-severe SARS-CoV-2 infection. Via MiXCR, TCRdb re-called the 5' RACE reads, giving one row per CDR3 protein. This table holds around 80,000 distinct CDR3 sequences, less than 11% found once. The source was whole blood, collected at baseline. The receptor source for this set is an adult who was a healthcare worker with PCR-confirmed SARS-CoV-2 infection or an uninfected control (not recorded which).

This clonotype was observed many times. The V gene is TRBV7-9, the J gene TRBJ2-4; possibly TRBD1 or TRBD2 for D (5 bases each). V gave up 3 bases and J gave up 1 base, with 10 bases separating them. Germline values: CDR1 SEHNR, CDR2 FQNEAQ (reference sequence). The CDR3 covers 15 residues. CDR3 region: CASSFPGTAKNIQYF. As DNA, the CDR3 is TGTGCCAGCAGCTTCCCCGGGACCGCCAAAAACATTCAGTACTTC.

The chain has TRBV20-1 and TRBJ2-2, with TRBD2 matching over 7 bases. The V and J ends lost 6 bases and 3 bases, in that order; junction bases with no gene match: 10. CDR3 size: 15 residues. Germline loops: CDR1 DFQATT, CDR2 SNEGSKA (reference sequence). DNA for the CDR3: TGCAGTGCCAAGGGAGCGGGATCGCACACCGGGGAGCTGTTTTTT. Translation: CSAKGAGSHTGELFF.

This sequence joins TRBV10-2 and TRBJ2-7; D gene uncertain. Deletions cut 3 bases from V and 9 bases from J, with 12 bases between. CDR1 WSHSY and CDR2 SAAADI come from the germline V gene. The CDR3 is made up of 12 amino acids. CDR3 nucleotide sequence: TGCGCCAGCAGTGACCCCGCTTTGGTGCAGTACTTC. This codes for CASSDPALVQYF.

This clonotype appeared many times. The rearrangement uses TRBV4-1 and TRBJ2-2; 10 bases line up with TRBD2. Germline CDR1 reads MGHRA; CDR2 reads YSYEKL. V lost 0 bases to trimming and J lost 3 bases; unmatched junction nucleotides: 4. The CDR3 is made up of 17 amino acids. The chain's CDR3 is CASSQEVAGGDTGELFF. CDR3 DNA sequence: TGCGCCAGCAGCCAAGAAGTAGCGGGAGGTGACACCGGGGAGCTGTTTTTT.

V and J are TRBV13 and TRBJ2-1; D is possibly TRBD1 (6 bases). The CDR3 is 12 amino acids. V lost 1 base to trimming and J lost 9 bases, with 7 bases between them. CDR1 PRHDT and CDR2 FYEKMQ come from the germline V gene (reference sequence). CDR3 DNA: TGTGCCAGCAGCTTAGAAGGGGGTGAGCAGTTCTTC. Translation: CASSLEGGEQFF.

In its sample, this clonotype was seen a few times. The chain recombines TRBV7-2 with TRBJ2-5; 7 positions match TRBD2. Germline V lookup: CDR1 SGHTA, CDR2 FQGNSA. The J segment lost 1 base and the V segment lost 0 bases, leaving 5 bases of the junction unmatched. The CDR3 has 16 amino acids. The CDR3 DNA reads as TGTGCCAGCAGCTTAGCGGTAGGGAGGGGCCAAGAGACCCAGTACTTC. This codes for CASSLAVGRGQETQYF.

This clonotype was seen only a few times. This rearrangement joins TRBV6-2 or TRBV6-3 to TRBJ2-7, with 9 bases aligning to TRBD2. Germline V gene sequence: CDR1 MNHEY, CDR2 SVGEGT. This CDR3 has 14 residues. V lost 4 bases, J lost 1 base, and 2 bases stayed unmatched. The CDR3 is CASSWTSESYEQYF. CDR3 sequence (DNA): TGTGCCAGCAGTTGGACTAGCGAATCCTACGAGCAGTACTTC.

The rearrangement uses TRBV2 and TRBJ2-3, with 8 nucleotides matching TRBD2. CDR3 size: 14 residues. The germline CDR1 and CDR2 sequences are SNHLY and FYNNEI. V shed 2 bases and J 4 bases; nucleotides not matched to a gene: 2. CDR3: CASSENGRADTQYF. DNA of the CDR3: TGTGCCAGCAGTGAAAACGGGAGGGCAGATACGCAGTATTTT.

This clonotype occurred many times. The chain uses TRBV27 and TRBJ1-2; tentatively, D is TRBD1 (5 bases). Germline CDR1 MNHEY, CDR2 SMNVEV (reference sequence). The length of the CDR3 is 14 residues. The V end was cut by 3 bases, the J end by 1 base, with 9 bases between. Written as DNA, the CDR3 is TGTGCCAGCAGTTTGGGGGGAAGTAACTATGGCTACACCTTC. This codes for CASSLGGSNYGYTF.

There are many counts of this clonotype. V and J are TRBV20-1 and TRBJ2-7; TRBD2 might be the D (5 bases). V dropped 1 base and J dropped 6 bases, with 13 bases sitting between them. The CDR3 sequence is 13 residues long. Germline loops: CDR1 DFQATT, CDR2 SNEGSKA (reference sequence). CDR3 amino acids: CSARGQASGEQYF. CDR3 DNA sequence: TGCAGTGCTAGAGGGCAGGCGAGCGGCGAGCAGTACTTC.

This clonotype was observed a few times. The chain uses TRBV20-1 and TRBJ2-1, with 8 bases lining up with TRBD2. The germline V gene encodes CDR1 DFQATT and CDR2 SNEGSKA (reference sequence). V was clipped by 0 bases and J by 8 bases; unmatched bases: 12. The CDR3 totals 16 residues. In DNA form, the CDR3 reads TGCAGTGCTAGAGATCCCCTACGGGAGGGCCTTGATGAGCAGTTCTTC. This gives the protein CSARDPLREGLDEQFF.

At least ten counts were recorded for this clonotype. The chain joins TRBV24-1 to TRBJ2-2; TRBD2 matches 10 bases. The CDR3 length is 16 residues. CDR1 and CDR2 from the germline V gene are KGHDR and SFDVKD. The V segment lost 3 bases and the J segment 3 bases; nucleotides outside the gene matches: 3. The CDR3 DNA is TGTGCCACCAGTGATGAAGGACTAGCGGACACCGGGGAGCTGTTTTTT. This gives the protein CATSDEGLADTGELFF.

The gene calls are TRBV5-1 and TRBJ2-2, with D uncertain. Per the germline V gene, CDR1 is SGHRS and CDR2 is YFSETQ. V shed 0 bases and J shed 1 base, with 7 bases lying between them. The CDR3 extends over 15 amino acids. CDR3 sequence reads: CASSLASGNTGELFF. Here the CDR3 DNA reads TGCGCCAGCAGCTTGGCCTCAGGGAACACCGGGGAGCTGTTTTTT.

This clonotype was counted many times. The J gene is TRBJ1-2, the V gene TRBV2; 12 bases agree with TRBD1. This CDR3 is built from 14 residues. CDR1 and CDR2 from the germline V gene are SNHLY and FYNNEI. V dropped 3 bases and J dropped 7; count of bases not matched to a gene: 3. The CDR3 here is CASSEGQGAGGYTF. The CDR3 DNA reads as TGTGCCAGCAGTGAGGGACAGGGGGCCGGTGGCTACACCTTC.